A single sample is the source of the 9 T cell receptor beta chains below, sequenced in a study of response to subunit inactivated influenza vaccine. TCRdb reprocessed the RT-PCR reads via MiXCR and lists one record per CDR3 protein. Among 650,000 to 800,000 distinct CDR3 sequences listed, approximately 18% were seen once. Sequences were derived from PBMCs from blood, sampled 5 days after vaccination. Receptors were obtained from a man aged 45-65 years who received an inactivated influenza vaccine.

This clonotype turned up a few times. The chain links TRBV7-8 to TRBJ2-7; D uncertain. Germline V lookup: CDR1 SGHVS, CDR2 FQNEAQ. The length of the CDR3 is 13 residues. The V gene lost 1 base and the J gene lost 3 bases, with 7 bases spanning the gap. In DNA, the CDR3 is TGTGCCAGCAGCTTAGAAAGCTTCTACGAGCAGTACTTC. The encoded protein is CASSLESFYEQYF.

Ten or more counts support this clonotype. The gene calls are TRBV29-1 and TRBJ2-7; the D is unclear. The CDR3 length is 14 residues. Looked up from germline, CDR1 is SQVTM and CDR2 is ANQGSEA. Trimming pared 1 base from V and 6 bases from J, leaving 16 bases between. The CDR3 DNA is TGCAGCGTTGAAGGAACACTCCAACCCATCGAGCAGTACTTC. It specifies CSVEGTLQPIEQYF.

The rearrangement joins TRBV18 to TRBJ2-7; D perhaps matches TRBD2 (5 bases). The CDR3 extends over 14 amino acids. Per germline, CDR1 KGHSH and CDR2 LQKENI. V was trimmed by 3 bases and J by 7 bases, leaving 16 bases between them. CDR3 residues: CASSPLPMPGEQYF. CDR3 coding DNA: TGTGCCAGCTCACCTCTGCCCATGCCGGGGGAGCAGTACTTC.

This clonotype was seen a handful of times. The V gene is TRBV6-1, the J gene TRBJ1-4; D call uncertain. There are 16 residues in the CDR3. Germline V lookup: CDR1 MNHNS, CDR2 SASEGT. Trimming took off 0 bases at V and 5 bases at J, with 13 bases between the two ends. The CDR3 region is CASSEAIPRANEKLFF. The DNA of the CDR3 is TGTGCCAGCAGTGAAGCTATACCCCGGGCGAATGAAAAACTGTTTTTT.

The CDR3 spells CASSSVAGAGEQYF. The CDR3 DNA is TGTGCCAGCAGTTCAGTAGCGGGAGCTGGGGAGCAGTACTTC. The chain uses TRBV6-5 and TRBJ2-7; 9 bases match TRBD2. The CDR3 extends over 14 amino acids. The germline CDR1 and CDR2 sequences are MNHEY and SVGAGI. Trimming took 4 bases from V and 7 from J; bases not matched to a gene: 8.

A few counts support this clonotype. V and J are TRBV7-2 and TRBJ2-5, with D perhaps matching TRBD2 (6 bases). The CDR3 loop spans 15 amino acids. The V and J ends lost 5 bases and 1 base respectively, with 14 bases between them. Germline CDR1 is SGHTA and CDR2 is FQGNSA. DNA of the CDR3: TGTGCCAGCAGCAGGTGGAGCGGGTTCCAAGAGACCCAGTACTTC. This encodes CASSRWSGFQETQYF.

The chain recombines TRBV5-1 with TRBJ2-7; 10 bases are a match to TRBD1. The V gene's germline CDR1 is SGHRS and CDR2 YFSETQ. The CDR3 runs to 14 residues. Unmatched junction bases numbered 2, after V lost 0 bases and J lost 5 bases. CDR3 bases: TGCGCCAGCAGCTTGGGACAGGGGGCCGACGAGCAGTACTTC. This encodes CASSLGQGADEQYF. The full variable domain, completed using reference TRBV5-1 and TRBJ2-7, is KAGVTQTPRYLIKTRGQQVTLSCSPISGHRSVSWYQQTPGQGLQFLFEYFSETQRNKGNFPGRFSGRQFSNSRSEMNVSTLELGDSALYLCASSLGQGADEQYFGPGTRLTVT.

This clonotype appeared a few times. CDR3 in amino acids: CASSYSSPGTGSNQPQHF. CDR3 sequence (DNA): TGTGCCAGCAGTTACTCTTCCCCCGGGACAGGTAGCAATCAGCCCCAGCATTTT. V gene TRBV6-5 combines with J gene TRBJ1-5, with TRBD1 matching over 8 bases. CDR1 is MNHEY and CDR2 is SVGAGI in the germline V gene. This CDR3 contains 18 residues. V lost 0 bases and J lost 0; bases outside the gene matches: 7.

This chain uses TRBV5-1 with TRBJ1-5; 9 positions match TRBD1. Germline CDR1 is SGHRS and CDR2 is YFSETQ. This CDR3 is built from 15 residues. The ends lost 4 bases at V and 3 bases at J; junction bases unmatched: 5. In nucleotides, the CDR3 is TGCGCCAGCAGCGTCGGACAGGGGAACAATCAGCCCCAGCATTTT. This gives the protein CASSVGQGNNQPQHF.